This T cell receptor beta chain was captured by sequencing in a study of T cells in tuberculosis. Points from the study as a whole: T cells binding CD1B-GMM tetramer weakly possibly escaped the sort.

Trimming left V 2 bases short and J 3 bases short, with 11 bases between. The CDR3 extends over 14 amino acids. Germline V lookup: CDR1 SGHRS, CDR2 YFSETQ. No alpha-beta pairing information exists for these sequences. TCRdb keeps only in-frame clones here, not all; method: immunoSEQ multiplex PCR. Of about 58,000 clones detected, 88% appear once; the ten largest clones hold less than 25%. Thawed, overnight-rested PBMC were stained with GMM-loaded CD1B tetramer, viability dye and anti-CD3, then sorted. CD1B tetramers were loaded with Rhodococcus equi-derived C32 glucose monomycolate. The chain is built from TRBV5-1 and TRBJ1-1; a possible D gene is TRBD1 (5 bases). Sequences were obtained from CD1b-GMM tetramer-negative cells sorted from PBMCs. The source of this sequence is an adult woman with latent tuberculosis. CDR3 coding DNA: TGCGCCAGCAGCTTTCGGGGGACGGACACTGAAGCTTTCTTT. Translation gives CASSFRGTDTEAFF.